What follows describes a single TCR beta chain. What it binds is unknown. The sample comes from a study of T cell responses to AZD1222 COVID-19 vaccine. General observations from the study: White British people made up most donors, females outnumbered males, and clonal diversity was possibly underestimated. The peak T cell response came first, and repertoires were sampled only after it. Compared with day 0, the breadth and depth of the Spike-specific TCR repertoire rose significantly after two doses of AZD1222. Baseline seropositivity characterized only six AZD1222 recipients.

Deletions cut 5 bases from V and 6 bases from J, with 14 bases between. The CDR3 has 14 amino acids. In germline, CDR1 is MNHEY, CDR2 SVGAGI. Assay used: immunoSEQ multiplex PCR; TCRdb lists only in-frame clones, some missing. The data hold more than 80,000 clones, with 92% observed a single time. This rearrangement joins TRBV6-5 to TRBJ1-3, with D possibly TRBD1 on 6 matching bases. The clonotype originates from an adult who received the AZD1222 COVID-19 vaccine. The specimen comprised peripheral blood, sampled 28 days after the second AZD1222 dose. CDR3 nucleotide sequence: TGTGCCAGCAGTACCAGGACAGTCAAAAACACCATATATTTT. Its translation: CASSTRTVKNTIYF.